The clone carrying this T cell receptor (beta chain) was detected ten times or more. Germline V gene lookup returns CDR1 ENHRY and CDR2 SYGVKD. The CDR3 totals 16 residues. J gave up 3 bases and V 10 bases, and 7 bases lay outside the gene matches. Hyperthyroidism patients, all newly diagnosed, had under 2 months' duration and ages of 18 to 65. This sample is part of a study of Graves' ophthalmopathy and Graves' hyperthyroidism. From RNA, the CDR3 regions of TCR beta chains were amplified and sequenced. Amplification began with first-round RT-PCR using HTBI primers, then second-round multiplex PCR was performed. TCRdb used MiXCR to reprocess the multiplex PCR reads, holding one entry per CDR3 protein. Among 400,000 to 500,000 distinct CDR3 sequences listed, roughly 20% were seen once.

This chain connects TRBV10-3 to TRBJ2-2; TRBD2 matches 14 bases. This TCR was sampled from a young woman with stable Graves' hyperthyroidism. The material sequenced was peripheral blood. The CDR3 DNA reads as TGTGCCACCCTGGGACTAGCGGGAGCGGACACCGGGGAGCTGTTTTTT. This gives the protein CATLGLAGADTGELFF.